This T cell receptor beta chain was sequenced during a study of control samples from healthy donors and cancer patients. The CDR3 is 15 amino acids. CDR1 and CDR2 from the germline V gene are MNHNS and SASEGT. Trimming took 3 bases from V and 0 from J, leaving 12 bases between them. Clones were read by immunoSEQ multiplex PCR, and TCRdb kept only the in-frame ones, dropping some. The top ten clones hold approximately 1.6% of a sample with some 200,000 clones, roughly 91% of them seen once. This TCR came from a young woman in good health. Material: blood. V is TRBV6-1 and J is TRBJ2-7; TRBD1 is a possible D gene (6 bases). The CDR3 coding sequence is TGTGCCAGCAGTGATGGGACGACAGGCTCCTACGAGCAGTACTTC. Translated: CASSDGTTGSYEQYF.